The 20 T cell receptor beta chains in this list originate from one sample, sequenced in a study of CD8 T cells in ankylosing spondylitis. General study findings and limits: Made up of eight highly homologous variants, a TCR beta motif appeared characteristic of ankylosing spondylitis blood.

Their antigens are not known. TCRdb ran MiXCR on the 5' RACE reads and lists one entry per CDR3 protein. The sample lists 200,000 to 250,000 distinct CDR3 sequences; about 18% were seen once. The sample consisted of blood, either unsorted or a sorted T cell fraction (not recorded which). All receptors derive from a male donor with ankylosing spondylitis.

This clonotype was seen more than once but under ten times. The CDR3 bases are TGCAGCGTTGATGGGGGACAGGGGAAGGGGGAGACCCAGTACTTC. This sequence encodes CSVDGGQGKGETQYF. The chain combines TRBV29-1 with TRBJ2-5, with 10 bases fitting TRBD1. V gave up 3 bases and J gave up 5 bases; unmatched junction bases: 9. The CDR3 length is 15 residues. Per the germline V gene, CDR1 is SQVTM and CDR2 is ANQGSEA.

V usage is TRBV29-1 and J usage is TRBJ2-7; no clear D gene. CDR3 length: 13 residues. Trimming took off 5 bases at V and 5 bases at J, with 16 bases between the two ends. Germline assignment: CDR1 SQVTM and CDR2 ANQGSEA. This CDR3 is CSVTMAGSHEQYF. In DNA, the CDR3 is TGCAGCGTTACCATGGCAGGTTCGCACGAGCAGTACTTC.

This clonotype showed up many times. The V and J genes are TRBV29-1 and TRBJ2-3; 9 nucleotides agree with TRBD2. CDR1 is SQVTM, CDR2 ANQGSEA, per germline. Trimming took 5 bases from V and 4 from J; bases not matched to a gene: 7. This CDR3 has 14 residues. CDR3 nucleotide sequence: TGCAGCGTTTTGTCTAGCGGGACCTCAGATACGCAGTATTTT. It encodes CSVLSSGTSDTQYF.

This clonotype was counted a few times. This sequence joins TRBV4-2 and TRBJ2-2; D unclear. The CDR3 is 15 residues long. Germline CDR1 and CDR2: LGHNA and YNFKEQ. The V end was cut by 0 bases, the J end by 3 bases, with 8 bases between. CDR3 sequence: CASSQDGLYTGELFF. CDR3 DNA: TGTGCCAGCAGCCAAGATGGGCTTTACACCGGGGAGCTGTTTTTT.

This clonotype was seen a handful of times. V is TRBV4-1 and J is TRBJ2-2, with 9 bases lining up with TRBD2. J gave up 4 bases and V 4 bases, and 4 bases lay outside the gene matches. The germline gives CDR1 MGHRA, CDR2 YSYEKL. This CDR3 has 15 amino acids. The CDR3 loop is CASSPSLAGTGELFF. The CDR3, as DNA: TGCGCCAGCAGCCCCTCACTAGCGGGCACCGGGGAGCTGTTTTTT.

This clonotype has a count of ten or more. The chain recombines TRBV7-3 with TRBJ2-1, with 8 bases matching TRBD1. Looked up from germline, CDR1 is SGHTA and CDR2 is FQGTGA. Unmatched junction bases numbered 16, after V lost 5 bases and J lost 7 bases. CDR3 size: 17 residues. The CDR3 DNA follows: TGTGCCAGCAGCCTCCCGGGACAGGATTTCTTGGTTAATGAGCAGTTCTTC. It yields the protein CASSLPGQDFLVNEQFF.

The genes are TRBV27 and TRBJ1-1; 7 bases align to TRBD1. Germline CDR1 and CDR2: MNHEY and SMNVEV (reference sequence). The J segment lost 6 bases and the V segment lost 2 bases, leaving 3 bases of the junction unmatched. This CDR3 spans 13 amino acids. CDR3 amino acids: CASSLSGTAEAFF. For the CDR3, the DNA is TGTGCCAGCAGTTTAAGCGGGACAGCTGAAGCTTTCTTT.

This clonotype was found a few times. The rearrangement uses TRBV19 and TRBJ2-1, with D hard to call. The length of the CDR3 is 14 residues. Trimming removed 1 base from V and 2 bases from J, with 6 bases in between. Germline values: CDR1 LNHDA, CDR2 SQIVND (reference sequence). The CDR3 protein is CASSIVGTYNEQFF. The CDR3, as DNA: TGTGCCAGTAGTATAGTGGGTACCTACAATGAGCAGTTCTTC.

This clonotype was detected once. V gene TRBV28 combines with J gene TRBJ2-7, with 11 bases lining up with TRBD1. Losses at the gene ends were 6 bases for V and 1 base for J; bases not matched to a gene: 11. This CDR3 is 17 amino acids long. The germline gives CDR1 MDHEN, CDR2 SYDVKM. Here the CDR3 reads CASSLAPGQGASYEQYF. CDR3 nucleotides: TGTGCCAGCAGCCTGGCTCCCGGACAGGGGGCATCCTACGAGCAGTACTTC.

The V gene is TRBV5-6, the J gene TRBJ2-7; TRBD1 agrees at 7 bases. Germline CDR1 and CDR2: SGHDT and YYEEEE. The CDR3 contains 14 residues. V trimming: 3 bases; J trimming: 3 bases; junction bases outside the gene matches: 6. In nucleotides, the CDR3 is TGTGCCAGCAGCTGGGGGACAGACGACTACGAGCAGTACTTC. This gives the protein CASSWGTDDYEQYF.

The chain combines TRBV7-9 with TRBJ2-1, with TRBD2 matching 13 bases. The germline V gene encodes CDR1 SEHNR and CDR2 FQNEAQ (reference sequence). The CDR3 contains 16 residues. Trimming at V came to 5 bases and at J to 7 bases, leaving 8 bases not matched to a gene. CDR3 nucleotide sequence: TGTGCCAGCAGCCCCAGGACTAGCGGGAGAGAGAATGAGCAGTTCTTC. It codes for CASSPRTSGRENEQFF.

This clonotype was detected a few times. The CDR3 region is CASSWKATDYGYTF. The DNA of the CDR3 is TGTGCCAGCAGCTGGAAGGCGACGGACTATGGCTACACCTTC. This chain joins TRBV5-5 and TRBJ1-2; D uncertain. CDR3 length: 14 residues. CDR1 and CDR2 from the germline V gene are SGHKS and YYEKEE (reference sequence). Trimming cost V 3 bases and J 3 bases, with 12 bases left between them.

This clonotype was seen a few times. This rearrangement joins TRBV29-1 to TRBJ2-1; possible D gene TRBD1, 6 bases. There are 13 residues in the CDR3. V shed 8 bases and J shed 6 bases, with 17 bases lying between them. CDR1 SQVTM and CDR2 ANQGSEA come from the germline V gene. Here the CDR3 reads CSPLLGASNEQFF. Here the CDR3 DNA reads TGCAGCCCCTTATTGGGGGCCAGCAATGAGCAGTTCTTC.

The V call is TRBV27, the J call TRBJ2-2; D not resolved. Per the germline V gene, CDR1 is MNHEY and CDR2 is SMNVEV (reference sequence). V was trimmed by 9 bases and J by 0 bases, leaving 14 bases between them. The CDR3 is made up of 15 amino acids. CDR3 in amino acids: CARAGPFANTGELFF. CDR3 sequence (DNA): TGTGCCAGAGCTGGACCCTTCGCGAACACCGGGGAGCTGTTTTTT.

The CDR3 region has the DNA TGTGCCAGCAGCTTGATCGGAGGGACAGGGGAAGAAAAACTGTTTTTT. Its protein is CASSLIGGTGEEKLFF. This rearrangement joins TRBV5-6 to TRBJ1-4, with 10 bases lining up with TRBD1. The ends lost 1 base at V and 8 bases at J; junction bases unmatched: 8. The CDR3 is 16 amino acids. Per germline, CDR1 SGHDT and CDR2 YYEEEE. The whole variable domain, remainder taken from reference TRBV5-6 and TRBJ1-4, is DAGVTQSPTHLIKTRGQQVTLRCSPKSGHDTVSWYQQALGQGPQFIFQYYEEEERQRGNFPDRFSGHQFPNYSSELNVNALLLGDSALYLCASSLIGGTGEEKLFFGSGTQLSVL.

In its sample, this clonotype was seen many times. The CDR3 sequence is CSVAELGNIQYF. Here the CDR3 DNA reads TGCAGCGTGGCAGAGTTAGGAAACATTCAGTACTTC. The chain uses TRBV29-1 and TRBJ2-4; D is unresolved. The CDR3 is 12 residues long. Trimming left V 6 bases short and J 6 bases short, with 12 bases between. Germline CDR1 is SQVTM and CDR2 is ANQGSEA.

The chain recombines TRBV28 with TRBJ1-1; TRBD1 matches 9 bases. V trimming: 10 bases; J trimming: 3 bases; junction bases outside the gene matches: 15. Looked up from germline, CDR1 is MDHEN and CDR2 is SYDVKM. The CDR3 covers 16 residues. CDR3 bases: TGTGCCACCCGAGGACAGGGGAGTGGTAAGGACACTGAAGCTTTCTTT. Its translation is CATRGQGSGKDTEAFF.

This clonotype was recorded a few times. V usage is TRBV3-1 and J usage is TRBJ1-5; tentative D call: TRBD1 (5 bases). Germline V gene data show CDR1 as LGHDT and CDR2 as YNNKEL (reference sequence). This CDR3 comprises 14 residues. Trimming took off 2 bases at V and 0 bases at J, with 5 bases between the two ends. The CDR3 loop is CASSQQGSNQPQHF. CDR3 DNA sequence: TGTGCCAGCAGCCAACAGGGTAGCAATCAGCCCCAGCATTTT.

At least ten counts were recorded for this clonotype. The chain joins TRBV29-1 to TRBJ2-7; D is unresolved. The length of the CDR3 is 11 residues. Trimming removed 8 bases from V and 0 bases from J, with 8 bases in between. Germline V CDR1 and CDR2: SQVTM, ANQGSEA. DNA for the CDR3: TGCAGCATCCAGGTCTCCTACGAGCAGTACTTC. Translation: CSIQVSYEQYF.

The gene calls are TRBV4-3 and TRBJ2-7; D unclear. This CDR3 region has 15 residues. Germline CDR1 and CDR2: LGHNA and YSLEER. V was clipped by 2 bases and J by 0 bases, with 11 bases between them. The CDR3 DNA sequence: TGCGCCAGCAGCCAAAGTCTGGACGGCTCCTACGAGCAGTACTTC. Translating gives CASSQSLDGSYEQYF.